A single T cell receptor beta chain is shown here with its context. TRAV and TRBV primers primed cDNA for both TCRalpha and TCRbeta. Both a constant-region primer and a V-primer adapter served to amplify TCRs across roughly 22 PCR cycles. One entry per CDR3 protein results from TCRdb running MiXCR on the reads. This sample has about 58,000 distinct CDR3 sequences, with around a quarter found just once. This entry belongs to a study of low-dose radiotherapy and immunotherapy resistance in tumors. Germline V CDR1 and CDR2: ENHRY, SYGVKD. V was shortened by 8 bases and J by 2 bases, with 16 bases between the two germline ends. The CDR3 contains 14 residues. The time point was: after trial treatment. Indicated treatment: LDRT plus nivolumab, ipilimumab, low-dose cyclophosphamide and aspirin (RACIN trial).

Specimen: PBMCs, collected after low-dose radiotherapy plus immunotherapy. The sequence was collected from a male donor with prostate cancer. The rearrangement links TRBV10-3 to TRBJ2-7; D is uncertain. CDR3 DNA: TGTGCCATCGAACCCTCGGGTGCGACCTACGAGCAGTACTTC. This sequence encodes CAIEPSGATYEQYF.